This TCR beta chain was observed in a study of blood T cell repertoires in COVID-19. The protocol was immunoSEQ multiplex PCR, while the TCRdb copy is restricted to in-frame clones and leaves out a portion. The sample has around 100,000 clones, 87% seen once. V was shortened by 0 bases and J by 5 bases, with 7 bases between the two germline ends. This CDR3 region has 13 residues. CDR1 is LGHDT, CDR2 YNNKEL, per germline (reference sequence). The chain has TRBV3-1 (or the pseudogene TRBV3-2) and TRBJ1-2; D uncertain. The sequence came from a man aged 45-60 years in a cohort sampled during active COVID-19. Source material: peripheral blood. CDR3 in amino acids: CASSQDMRYGYTF. Written as DNA, the CDR3 is TGTGCCAGCAGCCAAGATATGAGGTATGGCTACACCTTC.